This T cell receptor (beta chain) was identified during a study of T-cell memory formation after mild COVID-19. Study-wide points: Contracting clones, day 15 to 85, had balanced CD4/CD8, and later expanders favored CD4+. In pre-infection memory, a portion of responding clones appeared, which suggested that cross-reactive memory joined.

Of note for this clonotype: Its target is unknown.

The 5'RACE method, run with constant-segment primers, produced TCR alpha and TCR beta cDNA libraries (carrying sample barcodes and UMIs). TCRdb ran MiXCR on the 5' RACE reads and lists one entry per CDR3 protein. The repertoire holds 150,000 to 200,000 distinct CDR3 sequences, with 11% as singletons. V lost 4 bases to trimming and J lost 8 bases; unmatched junction nucleotides: 10. Germline CDR1 is MNHEY and CDR2 is SVGAGI. This CDR3 spans 15 amino acids. V and J are TRBV6-5 and TRBJ1-4; 7 nucleotides align to TRBD1. The sequenced material came from PBMCs or a T cell subset sorted from them (not recorded which). The origin of this receptor is a man between 18 and 29 years old who had mild COVID-19 (a few samples of this study predate the infection). Cell type and time point are not known. CDR3 nucleotide sequence: TGTGCCAGCAGTTTGGACACGACAGGGAGCGAAAAACTGTTTTTT. It specifies CASSLDTTGSEKLFF.